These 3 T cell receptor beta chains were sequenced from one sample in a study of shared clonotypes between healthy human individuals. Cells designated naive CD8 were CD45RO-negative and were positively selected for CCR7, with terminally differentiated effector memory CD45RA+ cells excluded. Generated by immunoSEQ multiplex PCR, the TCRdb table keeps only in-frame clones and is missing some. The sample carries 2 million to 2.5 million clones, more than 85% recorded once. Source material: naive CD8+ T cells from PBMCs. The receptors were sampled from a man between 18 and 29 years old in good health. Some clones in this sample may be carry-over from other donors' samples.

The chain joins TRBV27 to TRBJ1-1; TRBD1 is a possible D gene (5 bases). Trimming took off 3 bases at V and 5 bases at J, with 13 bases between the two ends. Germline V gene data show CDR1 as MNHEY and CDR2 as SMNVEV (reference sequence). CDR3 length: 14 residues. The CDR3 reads CASSLAGAGTEAFF. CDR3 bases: TGTGCCAGCAGTTTGGCTGGGGCGGGGACTGAAGCTTTCTTT.

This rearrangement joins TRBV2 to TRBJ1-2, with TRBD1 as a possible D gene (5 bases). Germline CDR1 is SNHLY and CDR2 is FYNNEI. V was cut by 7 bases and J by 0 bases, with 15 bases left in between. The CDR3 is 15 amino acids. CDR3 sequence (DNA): TGTGCCAGCACCGCAACGGACATATCTAACTATGGCTACACCTTC. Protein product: CASTATDISNYGYTF.

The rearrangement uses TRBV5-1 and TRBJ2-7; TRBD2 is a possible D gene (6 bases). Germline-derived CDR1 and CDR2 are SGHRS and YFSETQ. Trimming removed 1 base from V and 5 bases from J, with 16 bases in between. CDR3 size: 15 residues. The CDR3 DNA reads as TGCGCCAGCAGCTTGTTCGGCGGTCCGGGGGACGAGCAGTACTTC. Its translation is CASSLFGGPGDEQYF.